The entry that follows covers one TCR beta chain sequence. Its specific antigen is unknown. Per-nucleotide qualities are absent, and no much larger clonotype sits a single base away. The library relied on the immunoSEQ multiplex PCR assay. The clones in this table, taken by TCRdb from immuneACCESS, are in-frame only. Not every clone is retained; where verified, under half of the shortfall comes from an unresolved V gene, and the cause of the rest is unknown. Within this sample are some 46,000 clones, with approximately 92% of them counted one time only. Jointly, the top ten make up 1.3% of the sample. This record belongs to a study of T cell changes during pregnancy in multiple sclerosis (dated by TCRdb to between 2018 and 2020). In the study overall: The study looked at changes in the T cell repertoire across pregnancy in women with multiple sclerosis.

Taken from the germline V gene, the CDR1 and CDR2 loops are SGHTA and FQGNSA. The CDR3 starts with the cysteine, ends with the phenylalanine, and has 12 residues. Only CDR3 DNA is held: 36 bases, read in frame from base 1. V drops 2 bases and J drops 8 bases, leaving 9 bases in between. Sequencing input: peripheral blood. The chain links TRBV7-2 with TRBJ2-5; TRBD2 is a possible D gene, resting on 6 matching bases. The source of this sequence is a female donor with multiple sclerosis, enrolled in a pregnancy study. The CDR3 protein: CASSLSGETQYF. In nucleotide form, the sequence is TGTGCCAGCAGCTTATCGGGGGAAACCCAGTACTTC.